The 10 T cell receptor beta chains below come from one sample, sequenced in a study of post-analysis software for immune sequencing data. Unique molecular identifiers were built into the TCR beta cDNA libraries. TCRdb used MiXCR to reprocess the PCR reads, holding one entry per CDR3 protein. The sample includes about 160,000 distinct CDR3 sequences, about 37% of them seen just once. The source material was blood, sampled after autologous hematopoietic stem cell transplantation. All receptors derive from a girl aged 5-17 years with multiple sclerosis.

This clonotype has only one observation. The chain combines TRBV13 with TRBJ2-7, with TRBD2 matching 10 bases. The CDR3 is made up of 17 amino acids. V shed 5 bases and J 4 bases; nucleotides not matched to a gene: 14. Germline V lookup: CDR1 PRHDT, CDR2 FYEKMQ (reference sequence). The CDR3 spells CASSQEGASGRRYEQYF. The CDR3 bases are TGTGCCAGCAGCCAGGAAGGGGCTAGCGGGAGAAGATACGAGCAGTACTTC.

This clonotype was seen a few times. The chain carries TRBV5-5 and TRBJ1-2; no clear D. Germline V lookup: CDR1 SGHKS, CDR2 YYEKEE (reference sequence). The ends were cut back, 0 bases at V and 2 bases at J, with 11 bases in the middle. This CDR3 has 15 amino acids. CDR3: CASSLVQTRNYGYTF. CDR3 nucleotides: TGTGCCAGCAGCTTGGTACAGACGAGAAACTATGGCTACACCTTC.

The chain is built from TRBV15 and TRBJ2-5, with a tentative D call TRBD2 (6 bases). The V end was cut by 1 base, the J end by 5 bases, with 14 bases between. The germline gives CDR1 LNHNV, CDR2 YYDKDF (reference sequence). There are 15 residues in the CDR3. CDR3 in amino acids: CATSRVYGRKETQYF. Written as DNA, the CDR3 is TGTGCCACCAGCAGAGTGTACGGGAGAAAGGAGACCCAGTACTTC.

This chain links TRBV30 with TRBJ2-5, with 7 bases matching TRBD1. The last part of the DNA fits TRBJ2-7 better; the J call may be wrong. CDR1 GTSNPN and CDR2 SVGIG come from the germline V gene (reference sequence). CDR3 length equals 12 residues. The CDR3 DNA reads TGTGCCTGGGGGGACAGACCCTACGAGCAGTACTTC. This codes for CAWGDRPYEQYF.

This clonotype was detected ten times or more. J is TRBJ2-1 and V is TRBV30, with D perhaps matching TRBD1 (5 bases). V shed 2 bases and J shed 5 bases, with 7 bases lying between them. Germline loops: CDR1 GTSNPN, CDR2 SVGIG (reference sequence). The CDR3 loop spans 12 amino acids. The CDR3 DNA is TGTGCCTGGAGTCCAGGGCACAATGAGCAGTTCTTC. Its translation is CAWSPGHNEQFF.

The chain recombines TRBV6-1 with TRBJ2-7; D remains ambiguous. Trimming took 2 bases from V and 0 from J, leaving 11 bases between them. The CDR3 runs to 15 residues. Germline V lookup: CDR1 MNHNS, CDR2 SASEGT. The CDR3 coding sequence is TGTGCCAGCAGTGAAAGGTCAGCCGGCTCCTACGAGCAGTACTTC. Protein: CASSERSAGSYEQYF.

The CDR3 DNA follows: TGTGCCAGCACTTCTCGGACCGATAAAGAGACCCAGTACTTC. Protein: CASTSRTDKETQYF. The rearrangement joins TRBV6-1 to TRBJ2-4; D is unresolved. Matching the DNA end better, TRBJ2-5 makes the J call doubtful. CDR3 length: 14 residues. The germline CDR1 and CDR2 sequences are MNHNS and SASEGT.

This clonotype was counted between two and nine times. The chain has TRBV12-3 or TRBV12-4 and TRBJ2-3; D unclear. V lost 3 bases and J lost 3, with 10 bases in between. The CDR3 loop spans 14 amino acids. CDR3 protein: CASSLQEETDTQYF. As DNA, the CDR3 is TGTGCCAGCAGTTTGCAGGAAGAGACAGATACGCAGTATTTT.

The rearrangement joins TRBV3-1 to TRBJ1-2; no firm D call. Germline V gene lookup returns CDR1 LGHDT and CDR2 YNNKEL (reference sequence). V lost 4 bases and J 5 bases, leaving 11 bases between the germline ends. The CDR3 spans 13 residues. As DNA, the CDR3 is TGTGCCAGCAGCCGACTGGACGGTTATGGCTACACCTTC. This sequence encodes CASSRLDGYGYTF. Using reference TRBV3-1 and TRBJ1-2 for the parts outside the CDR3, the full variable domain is DTAVSQTPKYLVTQMGNDKSIKCEQNLGHDTMYWYKQDSKKFLKIMFSYNNKELIINETVPNRFSPKSPDKAHLNLHINSLELGDSAVYFCASSRLDGYGYTFGSGTRLTVV.

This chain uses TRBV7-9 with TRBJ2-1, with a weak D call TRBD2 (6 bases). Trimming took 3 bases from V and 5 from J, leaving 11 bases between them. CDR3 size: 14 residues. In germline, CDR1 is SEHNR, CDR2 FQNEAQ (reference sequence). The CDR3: CASSFGGANNEQFF. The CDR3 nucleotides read TGTGCCAGCAGCTTTGGCGGGGCCAACAATGAGCAGTTCTTC.